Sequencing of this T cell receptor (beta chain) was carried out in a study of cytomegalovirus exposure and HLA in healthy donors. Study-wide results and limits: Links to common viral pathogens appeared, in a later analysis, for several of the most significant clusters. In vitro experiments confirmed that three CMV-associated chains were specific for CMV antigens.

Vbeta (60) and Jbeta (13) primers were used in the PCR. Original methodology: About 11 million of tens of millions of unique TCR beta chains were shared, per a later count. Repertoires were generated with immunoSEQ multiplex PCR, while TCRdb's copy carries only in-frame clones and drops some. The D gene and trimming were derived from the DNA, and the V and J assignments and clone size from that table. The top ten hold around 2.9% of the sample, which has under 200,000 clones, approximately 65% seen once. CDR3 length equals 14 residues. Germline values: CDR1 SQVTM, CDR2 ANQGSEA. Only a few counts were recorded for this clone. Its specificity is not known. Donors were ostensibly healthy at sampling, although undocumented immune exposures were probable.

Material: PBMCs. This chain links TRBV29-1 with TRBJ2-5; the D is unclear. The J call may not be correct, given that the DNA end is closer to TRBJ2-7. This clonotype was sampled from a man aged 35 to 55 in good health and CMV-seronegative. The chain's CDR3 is CSAIKPNPTYEQYF. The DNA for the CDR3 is TGCAGCGCTATAAAGCCGAACCCTACCTACGAGCAGTACTTC.